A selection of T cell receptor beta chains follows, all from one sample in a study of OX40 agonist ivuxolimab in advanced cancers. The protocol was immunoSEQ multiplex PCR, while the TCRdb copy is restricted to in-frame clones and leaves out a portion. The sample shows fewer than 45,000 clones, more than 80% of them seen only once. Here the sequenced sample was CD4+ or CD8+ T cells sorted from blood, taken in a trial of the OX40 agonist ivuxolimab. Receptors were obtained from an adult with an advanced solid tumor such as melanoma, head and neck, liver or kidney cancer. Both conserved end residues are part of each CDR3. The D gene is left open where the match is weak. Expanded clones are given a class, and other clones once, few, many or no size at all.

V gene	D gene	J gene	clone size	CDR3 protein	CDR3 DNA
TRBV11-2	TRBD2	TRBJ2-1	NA	CASSRASGGTSYNEQFF	TGTGCCAGCAGCCGAGCTAGCGGGGGTACATCCTACAATGAGCAGTTCTTC
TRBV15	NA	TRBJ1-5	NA	CATSNGPYQPQHF	TGTGCCACCAGCAATGGGCCCTATCAGCCCCAGCATTTT
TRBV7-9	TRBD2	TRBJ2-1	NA	CASSLASGGADEQFF	TGTGCCAGCAGCTTAGCTAGCGGGGGGGCCGATGAGCAGTTCTTC
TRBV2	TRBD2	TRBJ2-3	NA	CASSERVVAGGRTDTQYF	TGTGCCAGCAGTGAGAGAGTGGTAGCGGGGGGTCGGACAGATACGCAGTATTTT
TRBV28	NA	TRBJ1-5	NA	CASNRQREINQPQHF	TGTGCCAGCAACCGACAGAGAGAAATCAATCAGCCCCAGCATTTT
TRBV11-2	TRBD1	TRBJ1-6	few	CASSVAGGSSNSPLHF	TGTGCCAGCAGCGTCGCAGGGGGATCCTCTAATTCACCCCTCCACTTT
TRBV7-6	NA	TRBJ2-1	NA	CASSYKYEQFF	TGTGCCAGCAGCTACAAATACGAGCAGTTCTTC
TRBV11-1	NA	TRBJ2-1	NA	CASRPRVTYNEQFF	TGTGCCAGCAGACCCAGGGTAACCTACAATGAGCAGTTCTTC
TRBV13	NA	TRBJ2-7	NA	CASSLAMGPYEQYF	TGTGCCAGCAGCTTAGCGATGGGTCCCTACGAGCAGTACTTC
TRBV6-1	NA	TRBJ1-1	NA	CASSDVRITEAFF	TGTGCCAGCAGTGATGTGAGAATTACAGAAGCTTTCTTT
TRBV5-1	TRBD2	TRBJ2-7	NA	CASSSSGIRWEQYF	TGCGCCAGCAGTTCGAGCGGGATCCGGTGGGAGCAGTACTTC
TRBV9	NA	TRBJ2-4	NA	CASSNPGVGAKNIQYF	TGTGCCAGCAGCAACCCAGGGGTCGGGGCCAAAAACATTCAGTACTTC
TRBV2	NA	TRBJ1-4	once	CASRQRPAQNEKLFF	TGTGCCAGCCGACAGAGGCCAGCACAAAATGAAAAACTGTTTTTT
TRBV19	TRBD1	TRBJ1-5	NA	CASSITGASNQPQHF	TGTGCCAGTAGTATAACAGGGGCTAGCAATCAGCCCCAGCATTTT
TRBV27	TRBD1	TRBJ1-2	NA	CASSSTGGRYGYTF	TGTGCCAGCAGTTCGACAGGGGGACGCTATGGCTACACCTTC
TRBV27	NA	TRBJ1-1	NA	CASSTHFRGMEAFF	TGTGCCAGCAGTACCCACTTCAGGGGAATGGAAGCTTTCTTT
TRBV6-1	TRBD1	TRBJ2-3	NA	CASSEGTGHTDTQYF	TGTGCCAGCAGTGAAGGGACAGGGCACACAGATACGCAGTATTTT
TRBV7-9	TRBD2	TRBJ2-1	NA	CASSPTGTSGFNEQFF	TGTGCCAGCAGCCCGACCGGGACTAGCGGATTCAATGAGCAGTTCTTC
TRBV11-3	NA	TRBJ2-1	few	CASSPSQRRYNEQFF	TGTGCCAGCAGCCCCAGCCAGCGGAGATACAATGAGCAGTTCTTC
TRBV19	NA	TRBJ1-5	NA	CASIPDGVGGNQPQHF	TGTGCCAGTATTCCGGATGGGGTTGGTGGGAATCAGCCCCAGCATTTT
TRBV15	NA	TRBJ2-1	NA	CATSRELLGSYNEQFF	TGTGCCACCAGCAGAGAACTTCTTGGGTCCTACAATGAGCAGTTCTTC
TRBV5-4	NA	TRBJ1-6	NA	CASSLNRAVSPLHF	TGTGCCAGCAGCTTGAACAGGGCAGTTTCACCCCTCCACTTT
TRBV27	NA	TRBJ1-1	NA	CASSTAPFMNTEAFF	TGTGCCAGCAGTACGGCCCCGTTCATGAACACTGAAGCTTTCTTT
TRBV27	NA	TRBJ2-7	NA	CASSSEVGGSYEQYF	TGTGCCAGCAGTTCCGAAGTAGGGGGCTCCTACGAGCAGTACTTC
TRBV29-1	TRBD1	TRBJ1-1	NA	CSVTGQGAVGTEAFF	TGCAGCGTTACCGGACAGGGGGCAGTTGGTACTGAAGCTTTCTTT
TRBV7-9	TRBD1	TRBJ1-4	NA	CASSISQTGGGKLFF	TGTGCCAGCAGCATCTCCCAGACAGGGGGTGGAAAACTGTTTTTT
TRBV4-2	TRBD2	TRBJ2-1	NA	CASSHAGTSVYNEQFF	TGTGCCAGCAGCCATGCCGGGACTAGCGTCTACAATGAGCAGTTCTTC
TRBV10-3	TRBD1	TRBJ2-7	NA	CAISEVGQGSGEQYF	TGTGCCATCAGTGAGGTAGGACAGGGCTCCGGCGAGCAGTACTTC
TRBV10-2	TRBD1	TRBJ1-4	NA	CASGDRGFREKLFF	TGCGCCAGTGGGGACAGGGGATTCCGGGAAAAACTGTTTTTT
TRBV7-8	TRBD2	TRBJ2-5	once	CASSLMASGQETQYF	TGTGCCAGCAGCTTGATGGCTAGCGGGCAAGAGACCCAGTACTTC
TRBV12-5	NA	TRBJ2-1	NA	CASAGTYNEQFF	TGTGCTAGTGCGGGGACTTACAATGAGCAGTTCTTC